This T cell receptor beta chain comes out of a study of blood T cell repertoires in COVID-19. Study context: Acute-phase and convalescent COVID-19 samples originated in the United States, Italy and Spain. Sources were T cells, B-cell-depleted T cells, or PBMCs; the material itself was cDNA or gDNA.

Per the authors' pipeline: Reference gene primer amplification gave estimated nucleated cell counts. Libraries were prepared by immunoSEQ multiplex PCR; TCRdb keeps only in-frame clonotypes and omits some of them. V, J and clone size are those of that table, while D and trimming were read from the DNA. The data show about 23,000 clones, 88% seen once. Germline V CDR1 and CDR2: SGHTA, FQGTGA. V was trimmed by 3 bases and J by 5 bases, leaving 10 bases between them. The CDR3 sequence is 13 residues long. The J gene is TRBJ1-2, the V gene TRBV7-3; D remains unclear. The TCR sequence derives from a man aged 65 to 79 in a cohort sampled during active COVID-19. Sequences were obtained from peripheral blood. CDR3 nucleotides: TGTGCCAGCAGCTTCGCGACGGGTTATGGCTACACCTTC. Translated, it gives CASSFATGYGYTF.